This T cell receptor beta chain was sequenced during a study of vaccination effects on CD4 cells after COVID-19. Before sequencing took place, the ViraFEST assay used viral peptide pools to expand antigen-specific CD4+ T cells. Isolating CD4+ T cells followed more than 9 days of culture. Negative nucleocapsid antibody tests before and after vaccination confirmed no previous SARS-CoV-2 infection. This clone was seen a single time. Its target is not known. A read error may produce the germline difference seen at one junction end. CDR3 length: 12 residues. Germline V gene data show CDR1 as SEHNR and CDR2 as FQNEAQ (reference sequence). Method: immunoSEQ multiplex PCR; TCRdb's copy keeps in-frame clones and lacks some. The sample yields 25,000 to 30,000 clones, more than 65% seen once.

The V call is TRBV7-9, the J call TRBJ1-1; 11 bases fit TRBD1. Sequencing used CD4+ T cells from PBMCs cultured with HCoV-NL63 spike peptides, obtained before COVID-19 vaccination. The sequence came from a human donor who received a COVID-19 vaccine. CDR3 coding DNA: TGTGCCAGCAGCCCGACGGACAGGGGGCGCATCTTT. Protein: CASSPTDRGRIF.